Following are 15 T cell receptor beta chains from one sample sequenced in a study of Graves' ophthalmopathy and Graves' hyperthyroidism. Amplified material comprised TCR beta CDR3 regions derived from RNA transcripts. RT-PCR was first run with HTBI primers, then multiplex PCR in a second round. TCRdb re-called the multiplex PCR reads with MiXCR, one entry per CDR3 protein. The repertoire has over a million distinct CDR3 sequences, about 35% of them found once; the top ten carry over 8.5%. Specimen: peripheral blood or thyroid tissue (not recorded which). The origin of the receptors is an adult man with Graves' hyperthyroidism.

Comments on this clonotype: One junction end does not reproduce the germline sequence, and a read error may be involved. The gene calls are TRBV24-1 and TRBJ2-7, with D possibly TRBD2 on 5 matching bases. The CDR3 runs 14 residues. Germline CDR1 and CDR2: KGHDR and SFDVKD. As DNA, the CDR3 is TGTGCCAGCAGTCCAAAAGACGGGACCTACGAGCAGTACTTC. This encodes CASSPKDGTYEQYF.

The chain links TRBV5-1 to TRBJ2-7; 9 bases map to TRBD1. The CDR3 extends over 15 amino acids. Germline trimming cut 1 base from V and 6 bases from J; bases unmatched to any gene: 8. Germline CDR1 is SGHRS and CDR2 is YFSETQ. CDR3 protein: CASSLIVGQGREQYF. The CDR3 DNA follows: TGCGCCAGCAGCTTGATTGTGGGACAGGGACGCGAGCAGTACTTC.

This clonotype was detected a few times. CDR3 nucleotide sequence: TGTGCCAGCAGTGGGGGTGAGAGTTGGACCGGGGAGCTGTTTTTT. Amino acid sequence: CASSGGESWTGELFF. J is TRBJ2-2 and V is TRBV7-8; the D call may be TRBD1 or TRBD2 (5 bases each). The CDR3 sequence is 15 residues long. The V end was cut by 6 bases, the J end by 5 bases, with 16 bases between. Germline values: CDR1 SGHVS, CDR2 FQNEAQ.

This clonotype has ten or more counts. The genes are TRBV2 and TRBJ2-7, with D uncertain. This CDR3 is built from 14 residues. V was cut by 2 bases and J by 3 bases, with 11 bases left in between. Germline CDR1 SNHLY, CDR2 FYNNEI. In DNA, the CDR3 is TGTGCCAGCAGTGAAAAGGTTTCGAGCTACGAGCAGTACTTC. This encodes CASSEKVSSYEQYF.

This chain joins TRBV19 and TRBJ1-5, with 9 bases identical to TRBD1. From germline, CDR1 is LNHDA and CDR2 SQIVND (reference sequence). There are 14 residues in the CDR3. J gave up 14 bases and V 6 bases, and 14 bases lay outside the gene matches. CDR3 bases: TGTGCCAGTAGGTGGTCCGGGGACAGGGAGGACGAGCATTTT. Its protein is CASRWSGDREDEHF.

The chain joins TRBV7-6 to TRBJ2-5; 9 bases are shared with TRBD2. The CDR3 is 13 residues long. The trim removed 3 bases at V and 7 bases at J, leaving 3 bases unmatched. CDR1 and CDR2 from the germline V gene are SGHVS and FNYEAQ. CDR3 protein: CASSLGSGGTQYF. CDR3 sequence (DNA): TGTGCCAGCAGCTTGGGTAGCGGGGGGACCCAGTACTTC. Variable domain in full (rest from reference TRBV7-6 and TRBJ2-5): GAGVSQSPRYKVTKRGQDVALRCDPISGHVSLYWYRQALGQGPEFLTYFNYEAQQDKSGLPNDRFSAERPEGSISTLTIQRTEQRDSAMYRCASSLGSGGTQYFGPGTRLLVL.

For this clonotype: This could be a read error, since a much larger clone is one nucleotide away. V is TRBV6-1 and J is TRBJ2-5, with unresolved D. Trimming left V 11 bases short and J 5 bases short, with 15 bases between. In germline, CDR1 is MNHNS, CDR2 SASEGT. CDR3 length: 12 amino acids. The CDR3 spells CAGNGLGETQYF. CDR3 DNA sequence: TGTGCCGGCAACGGCCTTGGGGAGACCCAGTACTTC.

Regarding this clonotype: The CDR3 does not close with the conserved phenylalanine or tryptophan, likely indicating a read error. The limits of the CDR3 on the DNA are not certain, so only TCRdb's listed CDR3 is given. This chain links TRBV10-3 with TRBJ1-4; the DNA was not compared with TRBD1, the D call given in the table. Germline V gives CDR1 ENHRY, CDR2 SYGVKD. The CDR3 sequence runs 10 residues, both termini included. The CDR3 reads CAIRPGRRLD.

The V gene is TRBV7-3, the J gene TRBJ2-2, with 8 bases that match TRBD1. The J segment lost 1 base and the V segment lost 2 bases, leaving 6 bases of the junction unmatched. The CDR3 runs 17 residues. Germline assignment: CDR1 SGHTA and CDR2 FQGTGA. CDR3: CASSLLPGQENTGELFF. The CDR3 bases are TGTGCCAGCAGCTTACTTCCGGGACAGGAGAACACCGGGGAGCTGTTTTTT.

This rearrangement joins TRBV5-4 to TRBJ1-1, with 10 bases lining up with TRBD1. Germline V lookup: CDR1 SGHNT, CDR2 YYREEE (reference sequence). CDR3 size: 16 residues. V shed 5 bases, J shed 5 bases, and the junction held 12 bases outside the gene matches. The CDR3 DNA follows: TGTGCCAGCAGGGGCAACGGGGACAGGGGAGTTACTGAAGCTTTCTTT. This translates into CASRGNGDRGVTEAFF.

The gene calls are TRBV4-1 and TRBJ1-1, with 7 nucleotides matching TRBD1. The J segment lost 6 bases and the V segment lost 1 base, leaving 8 bases of the junction unmatched. This CDR3 is built from 15 residues. Germline V lookup: CDR1 MGHRA, CDR2 YSYEKL. As DNA, the CDR3 is TGCGCCAGCAGCCAAGGACAGGGTTGGGGCTCTGAAGCTTTCTTT. It yields the protein CASSQGQGWGSEAFF.

The chain recombines TRBV29-1 with TRBJ1-2; no clear D gene. CDR3 length: 14 residues. Germline V lookup: CDR1 SQVTM, CDR2 ANQGSEA. Trimming took 0 bases from V and 3 from J, leaving 11 bases between them. The CDR3 sequence is CSVEDRGTYYGYTF. For the CDR3, the DNA is TGCAGCGTTGAAGATCGGGGAACTTACTATGGCTACACCTTC.

The table lists this clonotype with many counts. J is TRBJ1-4 and V is TRBV29-1, with unresolved D. This CDR3 spans 14 amino acids. The germline V and J ends were trimmed by 5 bases and 7 bases, with 17 bases remaining between them. From germline, CDR1 is SQVTM and CDR2 ANQGSEA. Here the CDR3 DNA reads TGCAGCGTTTCCGCCCGGGGTTTTAGTGAAAAACTGTTTTTT. This gives the protein CSVSARGFSEKLFF.

V is TRBV10-3 and J is TRBJ2-2, with 9 positions matching TRBD1. The CDR3 has 15 residues. V was clipped by 6 bases and J by 3 bases; unmatched bases: 5. CDR1 and CDR2 from the germline V gene are ENHRY and SYGVKD. CDR3: CAIRYRDRDTGELFF. CDR3 sequence (DNA): TGTGCCATCAGATACCGGGACAGGGACACCGGGGAGCTGTTTTTT.

The chain employs TRBV10-3 and TRBJ1-2; weak D call: TRBD1 (6 bases). The CDR3 is 17 amino acids. CDR1 is ENHRY, CDR2 SYGVKD, per germline. The germline V and J ends were trimmed by 6 bases and 3 bases, with 23 bases remaining between them. The CDR3 DNA sequence: TGTGCCATCAGGGCGGGGGCGGGACCCGGCGGGCACTATGGCTACACCTTC. Translated, it gives CAIRAGAGPGGHYGYTF.